The sequence of this TCR beta chain was determined in a study of CD8+ T cells in alopecia areata. The CDR3 spans 15 residues. V gave up 5 bases and J gave up 0 bases, with 10 bases separating them. Germline-derived CDR1 and CDR2 are PRHDT and FYEKMQ (reference sequence). Findings and caveats of the study: On tofacitinib, scalp clonality and expanded CD8+ clones among top 100 fell significantly. A single nonresponder leaves the baseline CD8+ expansion link to response uncertain.

This clone was picked up a small number of times. Its specificity is unknown. RNA extraction and reverse transcription yielded cDNA as sequencing template. Profiled with immunoSEQ multiplex PCR; TCRdb holds only in-frame clones, not every one. The repertoire consists of 95,000 to 100,000 clones, with almost 60% occurring once and the leading ten covering 16%. Treatment given: oral pan-JAK inhibitor, 5-10 mg twice daily. PBMC-derived CD4+ and CD8+ T cells were sorted. The input for sequencing was CD8+ T cells sorted from blood, taken at week 56, from a patient treated with tofacitinib. This TCR was recovered from a human donor with alopecia areata. This chain joins TRBV13 and TRBJ1-4; the D is unclear. The CDR3 DNA is TGTGCCAGCAGCGCCCGGGGAACAACTAATGAAAAACTGTTTTTT. Translating gives CASSARGTTNEKLFF.